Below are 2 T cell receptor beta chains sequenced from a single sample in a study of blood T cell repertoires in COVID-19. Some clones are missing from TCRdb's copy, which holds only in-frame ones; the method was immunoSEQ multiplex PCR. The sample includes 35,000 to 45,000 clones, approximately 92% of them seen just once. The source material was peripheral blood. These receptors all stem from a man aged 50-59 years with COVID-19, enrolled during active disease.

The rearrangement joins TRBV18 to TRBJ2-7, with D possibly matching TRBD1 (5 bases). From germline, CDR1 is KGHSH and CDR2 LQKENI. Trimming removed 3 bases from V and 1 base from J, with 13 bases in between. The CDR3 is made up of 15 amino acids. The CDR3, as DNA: TGTGCCAGCTCACCGCAAGGGGTTCCATCCTACGAGCAGTACTTC. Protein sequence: CASSPQGVPSYEQYF.

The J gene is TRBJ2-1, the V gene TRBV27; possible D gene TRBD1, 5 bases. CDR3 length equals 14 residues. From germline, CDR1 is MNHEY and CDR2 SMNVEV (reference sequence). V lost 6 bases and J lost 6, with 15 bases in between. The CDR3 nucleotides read TGTGCCAGCAGCCGATACCTAAGGGGCAATGAGCAGTTCTTC. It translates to CASSRYLRGNEQFF.